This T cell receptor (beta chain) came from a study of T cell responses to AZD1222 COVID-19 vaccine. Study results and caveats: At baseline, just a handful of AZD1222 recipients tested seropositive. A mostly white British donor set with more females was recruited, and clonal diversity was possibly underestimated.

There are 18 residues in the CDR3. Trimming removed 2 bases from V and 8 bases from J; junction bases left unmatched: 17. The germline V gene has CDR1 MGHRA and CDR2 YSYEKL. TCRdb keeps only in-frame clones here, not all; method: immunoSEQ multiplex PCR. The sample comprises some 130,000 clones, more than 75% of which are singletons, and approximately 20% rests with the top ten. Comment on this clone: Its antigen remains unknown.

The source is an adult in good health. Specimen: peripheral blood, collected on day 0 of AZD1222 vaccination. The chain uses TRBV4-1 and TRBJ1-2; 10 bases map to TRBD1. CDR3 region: CASSQTTSGDRGAGGYTF. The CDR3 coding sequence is TGCGCCAGCAGCCAAACCACCTCCGGGGACAGGGGTGCGGGAGGCTACACCTTC.